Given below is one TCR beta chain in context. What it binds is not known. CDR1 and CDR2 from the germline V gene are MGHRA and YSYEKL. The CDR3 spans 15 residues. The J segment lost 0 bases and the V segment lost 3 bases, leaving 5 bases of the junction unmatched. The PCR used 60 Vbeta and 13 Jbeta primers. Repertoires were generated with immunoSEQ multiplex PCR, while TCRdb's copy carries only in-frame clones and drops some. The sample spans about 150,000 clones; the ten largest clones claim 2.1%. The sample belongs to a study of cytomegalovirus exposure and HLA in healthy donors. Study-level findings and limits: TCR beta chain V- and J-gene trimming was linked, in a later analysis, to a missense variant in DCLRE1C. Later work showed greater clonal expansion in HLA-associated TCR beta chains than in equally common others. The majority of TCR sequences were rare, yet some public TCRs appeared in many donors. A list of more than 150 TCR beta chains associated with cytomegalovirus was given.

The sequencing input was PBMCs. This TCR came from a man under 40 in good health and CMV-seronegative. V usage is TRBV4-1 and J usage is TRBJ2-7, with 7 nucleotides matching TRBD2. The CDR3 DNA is TGCGCCAGCAGCCACACTAGCGACCCCTCCTACGAGCAGTACTTC. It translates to CASSHTSDPSYEQYF.